A single sample is the source of the 27 T cell receptor beta chains below, sequenced in a study of blood T cell repertoires in COVID-19. Sequencing used immunoSEQ multiplex PCR; TCRdb keeps in-frame clones, though not all of them. Altogether tens of thousands of clones are present, 75% to 85% being singletons, with the ten largest covering 5.5% to 8%. Sequenced: peripheral blood. Receptor source: a man younger than 40 with COVID-19, enrolled during active disease.

This clone has only one observation. V and J are TRBV30 and TRBJ2-5; D gene uncertain. CDR1 and CDR2 from the germline V gene are GTSNPN and SVGIG (reference sequence). This CDR3 comprises 14 residues. V shed 1 base and J shed 5 bases, with 14 bases lying between them. The CDR3 is CAWSGAENVETQYF. As DNA, the CDR3 is TGTGCCTGGAGTGGCGCGGAGAATGTGGAGACCCAGTACTTC.

J is TRBJ1-2 and V is TRBV6-2 or TRBV6-3; D unresolved. From germline, CDR1 is MNHEY and CDR2 SVGEGT. The CDR3 is 11 amino acids. V was cut by 6 bases and J by 5 bases, with 7 bases left in between. This CDR3 reads CASSSGYGYTF. In DNA, the CDR3 is TGTGCCAGCAGCTCGGGTTATGGCTACACCTTC.

Only one count was recorded for this clone. The gene calls are TRBV29-1 and TRBJ1-2; maybe TRBD1 (6 bases). Germline V CDR1 and CDR2: SQVTM, ANQGSEA. The CDR3 is 13 residues long. Trimming left V 6 bases short and J 0 bases short, with 11 bases between. CDR3 loop: CSVRDTTNYGYTF. The CDR3, as DNA: TGCAGCGTGAGGGACACCACTAACTATGGCTACACCTTC.

This clone was counted between two and nine times. The J gene is TRBJ1-3, the V gene TRBV4-3; D call uncertain. CDR1 is LGHNA, CDR2 YSLEER, per germline. The CDR3 runs 14 residues. V lost 0 bases and J 4 bases, leaving 7 bases between the germline ends. CDR3 sequence (DNA): TGCGCCAGCAGCCAAGAGGAGGCAGGAAACACCATATATTTT. This codes for CASSQEEAGNTIYF.

V and J are TRBV2 and TRBJ2-1, with 10 bases that match TRBD1. Germline V gene sequence: CDR1 SNHLY, CDR2 FYNNEI. The trim removed 6 bases at V and 7 bases at J, leaving 9 bases unmatched. The CDR3 is 15 residues long. The CDR3 sequence: CASSLDRGRGNEQFF. In DNA, the CDR3 is TGTGCCAGCAGCCTTGACAGGGGGCGCGGGAATGAGCAGTTCTTC.

The CDR3 loop is CASSLNRGRTDTQYF. The DNA for the CDR3 is TGTGCCAGCAGCTTAAACAGGGGAAGAACAGATACGCAGTATTTT. The chain combines TRBV11-2 with TRBJ2-3, with 7 bases aligning to TRBD1. Germline loops: CDR1 SGHAT, CDR2 FQNNGV. With V trimmed by 2 bases and J by 3 bases, 5 bases remained unmatched. The CDR3 runs to 15 residues.

CDR3 residues: CASSLGDRYGYTF. The CDR3 nucleotides read TGCGCCAGCAGCTTGGGCGACAGATATGGCTACACCTTC. J is TRBJ1-2 and V is TRBV5-1; D possibly corresponds to TRBD1 (5 bases). This CDR3 spans 13 amino acids. Germline loops: CDR1 SGHRS, CDR2 YFSETQ. Trimming pared 0 bases from V and 5 bases from J, leaving 8 bases between.

The CDR3: CASSQGTGTGGGYTF. The CDR3 region has the DNA TGTGCCAGCAGCCAAGGGACAGGGACGGGAGGCGGCTACACCTTC. V is TRBV3-1 (or the pseudogene TRBV3-2) and J is TRBJ1-2; TRBD1 agrees at 8 bases. Germline assignment: CDR1 LGHDT and CDR2 YNNKEL (reference sequence). CDR3 size: 15 residues. With 1 base clipped from V and 8 bases from J, the junction kept 9 bases outside the gene matches.

This rearrangement joins TRBV5-1 to TRBJ1-1; the D is unclear. The germline V gene has CDR1 SGHRS and CDR2 YFSETQ. Trimming left V 3 bases short and J 2 bases short, with 8 bases between. There are 13 residues in the CDR3. The CDR3 loop is CASSYQENTEAFF. CDR3 bases: TGCGCCAGCAGCTATCAGGAAAACACTGAAGCTTTCTTT.

The chain employs TRBV5-6 and TRBJ1-2, with a possible D match to TRBD1 (5 bases). The length of the CDR3 is 14 residues. The V gene lost 3 bases and the J gene lost 4 bases, with 13 bases spanning the gap. CDR1 SGHDT and CDR2 YYEEEE come from the germline V gene. In DNA form, the CDR3 reads TGTGCCAGCAGCTCCGCCCAGGGCCTCTATGGCTACACCTTC. This codes for CASSSAQGLYGYTF.

V usage is TRBV12-3 or TRBV12-4 and J usage is TRBJ2-7; TRBD1 matches 8 bases. There are 13 residues in the CDR3. V shed 7 bases, J shed 2 bases, and the junction held 4 bases outside the gene matches. The CDR3 spells CASTKDRAYEQYF. CDR3 bases: TGTGCCAGCACCAAGGACAGGGCCTACGAGCAGTACTTC.

V gene TRBV27 combines with J gene TRBJ1-2, with TRBD1 as a possible D gene (6 bases). Germline values: CDR1 MNHEY, CDR2 SMNVEV (reference sequence). The CDR3 loop spans 15 amino acids. The V and J ends lost 6 bases and 0 bases respectively, with 14 bases between them. CDR3 nucleotide sequence: TGTGCCAGCAGCCAAAAGGGGACATCTAACTATGGCTACACCTTC. Protein product: CASSQKGTSNYGYTF.

In this sample, this clone turned up a few times. This chain connects TRBV11-2 to TRBJ1-1; D is uncertain. V was pared by 5 bases and J by 7 bases, with 11 bases between. Germline-derived CDR1 and CDR2 are SGHAT and FQNNGV. The CDR3 has 12 amino acids. The CDR3 reads CASSPDGDEAFF. The CDR3 DNA follows: TGTGCCAGCAGCCCTGACGGGGATGAAGCTTTCTTT.

CDR3 sequence reads: CASSPLTYEQYF. CDR3 bases: TGTGCCAGCAGTCCCTTAACCTACGAGCAGTACTTC. The genes are TRBV12-3 or TRBV12-4 and TRBJ2-7; D gene unclear. This CDR3 has 12 residues. V lost 5 bases and J 2 bases, leaving 7 bases between the germline ends.

Comments on this clone: Other DNA sequences in this specimen translate into the identical CDR3. This chain joins TRBV28 and TRBJ1-5; D gene unclear. The CDR3 is 12 residues long. V lost 3 bases to trimming and J lost 2 bases, with 2 bases between them. From germline, CDR1 is MDHEN and CDR2 SYDVKM. The CDR3 DNA reads TGTGCCAGCAGTTTCGGCAATCAGCCCCAGCATTTT. As protein: CASSFGNQPQHF.

This chain links TRBV14 with TRBJ1-1, with D unclear. CDR1 is SGHDN, CDR2 FVKESK, per germline. Trimming stripped 6 bases from V and 0 bases from J, with 17 bases between. This CDR3 has 16 residues. CDR3 region: CASRRFSAFMNTEAFF. The CDR3 DNA follows: TGTGCCAGCAGACGATTTTCAGCGTTTATGAACACTGAAGCTTTCTTT.

The rearrangement joins TRBV18 to TRBJ1-1, with D tentatively TRBD1 (5 bases). Per germline, CDR1 KGHSH and CDR2 LQKENI. CDR3 length equals 14 residues. V lost 5 bases and J lost 3, with 13 bases in between. The CDR3 region has the DNA TGTGCCAGCTCAAACCAGGGTCCTGACACTGAAGCTTTCTTT. It translates to CASSNQGPDTEAFF.

The chain recombines TRBV6-6 with TRBJ2-2, with D possibly being TRBD1 (5 bases). Trimming took 2 bases from V and 3 from J, leaving 7 bases between them. The CDR3 has 14 amino acids. Germline lookup yields CDR1 MNHNY and CDR2 SVGAGI (reference sequence). The CDR3 reads CASSYARDTGELFF. The CDR3 coding sequence is TGTGCCAGCAGTTACGCCAGGGACACCGGGGAGCTGTTTTTT.

The rearrangement joins TRBV2 to TRBJ1-2; D gene uncertain. Germline V lookup: CDR1 SNHLY, CDR2 FYNNEI. Trimming left V 2 bases short and J 7 bases short, with 5 bases between. This CDR3 spans 11 amino acids. CDR3 region: CASSEFSGYTF. The CDR3 DNA reads as TGTGCCAGCAGTGAATTTAGTGGCTACACCTTC. The whole variable domain, remainder taken from reference TRBV2 and TRBJ1-2, is EPEVTQTPSHQVTQMGQEVILRCVPISNHLYFYWYRQILGQKVEFLVSFYNNEISEKSEIFDDQFSVERPDGSNFTLKIRSTKLEDSAMYFCASSEFSGYTFGSGTRLTVV.

As concerns this clone: One junction end disagrees with the germline gene, perhaps due to a read error. CDR3 DNA sequence: TGTGCCAGTAGCATAGGCGGCGGGATCTACGAGCAGTACTTC. This translates into CASSIGGGIYEQYF. The chain combines TRBV19 with TRBJ2-7; D may be TRBD2 (6 bases). Germline-derived CDR1 and CDR2 are LNHDA and SQIVND (reference sequence). The CDR3 covers 14 residues.

The genes are TRBV4-1 and TRBJ2-2; D may be TRBD2 (7 bases). V lost 1 base and J lost 3, with 12 bases in between. The CDR3 spans 16 residues. Germline loops: CDR1 MGHRA, CDR2 YSYEKL. The CDR3 DNA is TGCGCCAGCAGCCAAGGTCAGGGGAGGGACACCGGGGAGCTGTTTTTT. Protein sequence: CASSQGQGRDTGELFF.

The sample holds one count of this clone. V is TRBV2 and J is TRBJ2-3; D might be TRBD2 (6 bases). V was pared by 7 bases and J by 6 bases, with 17 bases between. The CDR3 is 14 residues long. Looked up from germline, CDR1 is SNHLY and CDR2 is FYNNEI. The CDR3 nucleotides read TGTGCCAGCACAATCCGGGACTCATGGGATACGCAGTATTTT. This codes for CASTIRDSWDTQYF.

The genes are TRBV28 and TRBJ1-1; TRBD1 is a possible D gene (5 bases). The CDR3 has 15 amino acids. Germline lookup yields CDR1 MDHEN and CDR2 SYDVKM. V lost 8 bases, J lost 0 bases, and 16 bases lay in between. In DNA form, the CDR3 reads TGTGCCAGCCTCCGCGGCGGGGGGATGAACACTGAAGCTTTCTTT. It codes for CASLRGGGMNTEAFF.

The chain has TRBV28 and TRBJ1-2; 12 bases map to TRBD1. After removal of 5 bases from V and 2 bases from J, the junction contained 3 bases not matched to a gene. The V gene's germline CDR1 is MDHEN and CDR2 SYDVKM. The CDR3 covers 15 residues. The CDR3 loop reads CASSTGQGANYGYTF. CDR3 bases: TGTGCCAGCAGTACGGGACAGGGGGCCAACTATGGCTACACCTTC.

The chain carries TRBV7-2 and TRBJ2-7; 8 nucleotides agree with TRBD2. Trimming took 1 base from V and 5 from J; bases not matched to a gene: 4. CDR1 and CDR2 from the germline V gene are SGHTA and FQGNSA. The length of the CDR3 is 14 residues. The CDR3 region is CASSLVGLANEQYF. The CDR3 DNA sequence: TGTGCCAGCAGCTTAGTAGGACTAGCTAACGAGCAGTACTTC.

The rearrangement joins TRBV2 to TRBJ1-4, with TRBD1 matching 7 bases. Germline lookup yields CDR1 SNHLY and CDR2 FYNNEI. The V and J ends lost 7 bases and 8 bases, in that order; junction bases with no gene match: 13. CDR3 length: 15 amino acids. CDR3 sequence: CASTEKTGLGEKLFF. DNA for the CDR3: TGTGCCAGCACCGAAAAGACAGGGCTGGGGGAAAAACTGTTTTTT.

The chain recombines TRBV18 with TRBJ1-4, with D hard to call. The CDR3 has 16 residues. Germline assignment: CDR1 KGHSH and CDR2 LQKENI. V was pared by 5 bases and J by 1 base, with 14 bases between. CDR3: CASSTDLLGTNEKLFF. The CDR3 nucleotides read TGTGCCAGCTCAACGGACCTACTAGGAACTAATGAAAAACTGTTTTTT.